These 16 T cell receptor beta chains came from one sample sequenced in a study of blood T cell repertoires in COVID-19. Clones were read by immunoSEQ multiplex PCR, and TCRdb kept only the in-frame ones, dropping some. This table has tens of thousands of clones, less than 85% appearing once. Input material: peripheral blood. The receptors derive from a woman between 65 and 79 years old with acute or convalescent COVID-19.

J is TRBJ1-2 and V is TRBV12-3 or TRBV12-4; D is possibly TRBD1 (6 bases). The CDR3 extends over 13 amino acids. V lost 6 bases to trimming and J lost 0 bases, with 8 bases between them. The CDR3 nucleotides read TGTGCCAGCAGCCACAGGGCTAACTATGGCTACACCTTC. As protein: CASSHRANYGYTF.

The chain joins TRBV5-4 to TRBJ2-1; 14 bases fit TRBD2. Germline assignment: CDR1 SGHNT and CDR2 YYREEE (reference sequence). V lost 0 bases to trimming and J lost 2 bases; unmatched junction nucleotides: 4. This CDR3 is 18 amino acids long. The CDR3 sequence: CASSLGGLAGVTYNEQFF. CDR3 in DNA: TGTGCCAGCAGCTTGGGGGGACTAGCGGGAGTTACCTACAATGAGCAGTTCTTC.

The chain couples TRBV6-2 or TRBV6-3 to TRBJ2-1; 9 bases map to TRBD2. This CDR3 contains 16 residues. Trimming took 5 bases from V and 2 from J; bases not matched to a gene: 7. CDR1 and CDR2 from the germline V gene are MNHEY and SVGEGT. CDR3 coding DNA: TGTGCCAGCAGTCGAGCTAGCGGGGTCCCCTACAATGAGCAGTTCTTC. It yields the protein CASSRASGVPYNEQFF.

The chain carries TRBV4-1 and TRBJ1-4; a weak D match, TRBD1 (6 bases). Germline CDR1 MGHRA, CDR2 YSYEKL. The CDR3 is made up of 15 amino acids. V gave up 4 bases and J gave up 3 bases, with 12 bases separating them. The CDR3 reads CASSPGQIANEKLFF. The DNA for the CDR3 is TGCGCCAGCAGCCCCGGACAGATAGCTAATGAAAAACTGTTTTTT.

This clone occurred a few times. The chain recombines TRBV6-5 with TRBJ2-7; D possibly corresponds to TRBD2 (6 bases). V was clipped by 9 bases and J by 2 bases, with 11 bases between them. Germline CDR1 and CDR2: MNHEY and SVGAGI. There are 12 residues in the CDR3. DNA for the CDR3: TGTGCCAGTGGGGACTCCCCCTACGAGCAGTACTTC. Amino acids: CASGDSPYEQYF.

This clone has only one observation. CDR3 loop: CASSSGELYQPQHF. The CDR3 nucleotides are TGTGCCAGCTCTTCAGGGGAACTTTATCAGCCCCAGCATTTT. J is TRBJ1-5 and V is TRBV7-9, with D possibly matching TRBD1 (6 bases). Trimming cost V 8 bases and J 5 bases, with 16 bases left between them. From germline, CDR1 is SEHNR and CDR2 FQNEAQ (reference sequence). This CDR3 spans 14 amino acids.

The chain is built from TRBV2 and TRBJ1-6; the match to TRBD1 covers 8 bases. There are 14 residues in the CDR3. After removal of 4 bases from V and 9 bases from J, the junction contained 5 bases not matched to a gene. CDR1 and CDR2 from the germline V gene are SNHLY and FYNNEI. The CDR3 here is CASSGRQGTSPLHF. CDR3 nucleotide sequence: TGTGCCAGCAGTGGCCGACAGGGGACTTCACCCCTCCACTTT.

The chain is built from TRBV7-6 and TRBJ2-1, with D maybe TRBD2 (7 bases). V lost 2 bases, J lost 1 base, and 12 bases lay in between. CDR1 is SGHVS, CDR2 FNYEAQ, per germline. The CDR3 runs 16 residues. CDR3 coding DNA: TGTGCCAGCAGCTTAAGGGGGGGGATGTCCTACAATGAGCAGTTCTTC. This codes for CASSLRGGMSYNEQFF.

The chain is built from TRBV29-1 and TRBJ1-1; D not resolved. Germline V gene lookup returns CDR1 SQVTM and CDR2 ANQGSEA. This CDR3 region has 14 residues. V lost 4 bases and J lost 1, with 13 bases in between. CDR3 protein: CSVGGGWGNTEAFF. DNA for the CDR3: TGCAGCGTTGGAGGAGGGTGGGGGAACACTGAAGCTTTCTTT. Full variable domain (outside the CDR3, taken from reference TRBV29-1 and TRBJ1-1): SAVISQKPSRDICQRGTSLTIQCQVDSQVTMMFWYRQQPGQSLTLIATANQGSEATYESGFVIDKFPISRPNLTFSTLTVSNMSPEDSSIYLCSVGGGWGNTEAFFGQGTRLTVV.

The J gene is TRBJ2-7, the V gene TRBV11-2, with D uncertain. The V end lost 8 bases, the J end lost 1 base, and 12 bases lay between the germline ends. The germline V gene encodes CDR1 SGHAT and CDR2 FQNNGV. The CDR3 has 13 amino acids. The CDR3 DNA reads TGTGCCAGCGGCCTTTCAAATTCCTACGAGCAGTACTTC. It translates to CASGLSNSYEQYF.

This clone has just one count. The V call is TRBV3-1 (or the pseudogene TRBV3-2), the J call TRBJ1-1; perhaps TRBD1 as D (6 bases). The germline V gene encodes CDR1 LGHDT and CDR2 YNNKEL (reference sequence). With 5 bases removed from V and 6 bases from J, the gap between germline ends came to 13 bases. This CDR3 is built from 13 residues. The CDR3 sequence is CASSSTQGSEAFF. CDR3 DNA sequence: TGTGCCAGCAGCTCTACGCAGGGGTCTGAAGCTTTCTTT.

This clone has more than one count but fewer than ten. V gene TRBV5-1 combines with J gene TRBJ1-6, with 9 bases identical to TRBD1. V shed 6 bases, J shed 7 bases, and the junction held 5 bases outside the gene matches. Looked up from germline, CDR1 is SGHRS and CDR2 is YFSETQ. CDR3 length equals 14 residues. This CDR3 is CASTRDRENSPLHF. DNA for the CDR3: TGCGCCAGCACCAGGGACAGGGAAAATTCACCCCTCCACTTT.

J is TRBJ1-6 and V is TRBV6-5, with unresolved D. CDR1 is MNHEY and CDR2 is SVGAGI in the germline V gene. CDR3 length equals 14 residues. V lost 6 bases and J 2 bases, leaving 8 bases between the germline ends. The CDR3 nucleotides read TGTGCCAGCAGAGGAGGAGCCTATAATTCACCCCTCCACTTT. Translating gives CASRGGAYNSPLHF.

The chain combines TRBV9 with TRBJ2-1, with 7 bases identical to TRBD2. With 0 bases clipped from V and 2 bases from J, the junction kept 2 bases outside the gene matches. The CDR3 contains 15 residues. Germline V gives CDR1 SGDLS, CDR2 YYNGEE. CDR3 coding DNA: TGTGCCAGCAGCGTAGAGGGGAGGGCCTACAATGAGCAGTTCTTC. This codes for CASSVEGRAYNEQFF.

V usage is TRBV19 and J usage is TRBJ2-2; TRBD2 matches 14 bases. V was pared by 1 base and J by 6 bases, with 7 bases of the junction left unmatched. Germline V gene sequence: CDR1 LNHDA, CDR2 SQIVND (reference sequence). This CDR3 comprises 18 residues. DNA for the CDR3: TGTGCCAGTAGTATAGTCCGACTAGCGGGGGGGCGATCCGGGGAGCTGTTTTTT. Protein sequence: CASSIVRLAGGRSGELFF.

Written as DNA, the CDR3 is TGCGCCAGCAGCTTGGGAAGGGGAGGTCCGAATGAGCAGTTCTTC. Its protein product is CASSLGRGGPNEQFF. The chain has TRBV5-1 and TRBJ2-1; D perhaps matches TRBD2 (6 bases). The V gene's germline CDR1 is SGHRS and CDR2 YFSETQ. Trimming took off 0 bases at V and 7 bases at J, with 14 bases between the two ends. CDR3 length: 15 amino acids.